The T cell receptor (beta chain) described here comes from a study of shared clonotypes between healthy human individuals. Worth noting for this clone: Its antigen is not known.

Study-wide findings and caveats: A limitation of the genetic and exposure-history diversity represented arose from few donors. For naive CD4 cells, roughly 5% of clonotypes were shared across a few donors.

The authors distributed each subset's genomic DNA evenly over several immunoSEQ plates. The repertoire was sequenced with immunoSEQ multiplex PCR; TCRdb's copy has only in-frame clones and lacks some. The data contain 2 million to 3 million clones, approximately 90% of them seen just once; the ten biggest clones take up about 0.13%. The healthy adult donors were HIV-negative and reported no recent acute infections or vaccinations. V was trimmed by 4 bases and J by 0 bases, leaving 15 bases between them. From germline, CDR1 is SGHRS and CDR2 YFSETQ. The CDR3 runs 16 residues. The source material was naive CD4+ T cells sorted from blood. Subset here: CD45RA+ positively selected. The chain employs TRBV5-1 and TRBJ2-3; tentatively, D is TRBD2 (6 bases). This clonotype originated in a man aged 18 to 35 in good health. The CDR3, as DNA: TGCGCCAGCAGCGCAGGGACTGCTCCTAGCACAGATACGCAGTATTTT. Encoded protein: CASSAGTAPSTDTQYF. Using reference TRBV5-1 and TRBJ2-3 for the parts outside the CDR3, the full variable domain is KAGVTQTPRYLIKTRGQQVTLSCSPISGHRSVSWYQQTPGQGLQFLFEYFSETQRNKGNFPGRFSGRQFSNSRSEMNVSTLELGDSALYLCASSAGTAPSTDTQYFGPGTRLTVL.